These T cell receptor beta chains were read from a single sample in a study of kidney transplant recipient with SARS-CoV-2 infection. Each CDR3 protein gets one entry after TCRdb re-called the reads with MiXCR. The sample holds under 250,000 distinct CDR3 sequences, 29% seen once. This sample comprised a blood sample, obtained at baseline and between days 110 and 120 from a kidney transplant recipient. These receptors all stem from a male patient in his thirties who had COVID-19 and was a kidney transplant recipient. Certain T cells may be donor cells from the graft. The CDR3 runs from the conserved cysteine through the conserved F or W. Each record gives: V gene, J gene, D gene, clone size, CDR3 DNA, CDR3 protein. D genes are given only for firm matches. Some rows mark clone size as missing; the rest say once, few, many or name a class of expanded clone.

v_gene: TRBV5-2; j_gene: TRBJ2-6; d_gene: -; abundance: many; CDR3nt: TGTGCCAGAATCGAGAGAGAGAGTACACAAAGTCGGGCCAACGTCCTGACTTTC; CDR3aa: CARIERESTQSRANVLTF
v_gene: TRBV12-3/TRBV12-4; j_gene: TRBJ1-1; d_gene: -; abundance: many; CDR3nt: TGTGCCAGCAGCCCCTCAAGGGTAAAGACTGAAGCTTTCTTT; CDR3aa: CASSPSRVKTEAFF
v_gene: TRBV30; j_gene: TRBJ2-1; d_gene: -; abundance: many; CDR3nt: TGTGCCTGGACCCGGGGACCCAATGAGCAGTTCTTC; CDR3aa: CAWTRGPNEQFF
v_gene: TRBV9; j_gene: TRBJ1-6; d_gene: -; abundance: many; CDR3nt: TGTGCCAGCAGCGCCCTGGACAGTAATTCACCCCTCCACTTT; CDR3aa: CASSALDSNSPLHF
v_gene: TRBV5-1; j_gene: TRBJ1-1; d_gene: -; abundance: -; CDR3nt: TGCGCCGGCAGCTTTCAGGGGAACACTGAAGCTTTCTTT; CDR3aa: CAGSFQGNTEAFF
v_gene: TRBV2; j_gene: TRBJ1-5; d_gene: TRBD1; abundance: many; CDR3nt: TGTGCCAGCAGACCGACAGGGGGCATGCATCAGCCCCAGCATTTT; CDR3aa: CASRPTGGMHQPQHF
v_gene: TRBV19; j_gene: TRBJ1-2; d_gene: -; abundance: few; CDR3nt: TGTGCCAGTAGTGATTTGGGGACAAATCGAAAGACCTATGGCTACACCTTC; CDR3aa: CASSDLGTNRKTYGYTF
v_gene: TRBV3-1; j_gene: TRBJ2-1; d_gene: -; abundance: many; CDR3nt: TGTGCCAGCAGCCAACAAACAGGACCCTACAATGAGCAGTTCTTC; CDR3aa: CASSQQTGPYNEQFF
v_gene: TRBV6-1; j_gene: TRBJ1-5; d_gene: -; abundance: many; CDR3nt: TGTGCCAGCAGTGAACTCAGGGTTAGCAATCAGCCCCAGCATTTT; CDR3aa: CASSELRVSNQPQHF
v_gene: TRBV6-4; j_gene: TRBJ1-1; d_gene: -; abundance: many; CDR3nt: TGTGCCAGCAGTGTCTCACCCCAGGGGAGTGAAGCTTTCTTT; CDR3aa: CASSVSPQGSEAFF
v_gene: TRBV2; j_gene: TRBJ2-7; d_gene: -; abundance: many; CDR3nt: TGTGCCAGCAGTACCGGGGCCTGGCGGGAGCAGTACTTC; CDR3aa: CASSTGAWREQYF
v_gene: TRBV28; j_gene: TRBJ1-1; d_gene: -; abundance: many; CDR3nt: TGTGCCAGCAGCTCGGACAACACTGAAGCTTTCTTT; CDR3aa: CASSSDNTEAFF
v_gene: TRBV6-5; j_gene: TRBJ1-2; d_gene: -; abundance: few; CDR3nt: TGTGCCAGCAGTTGCGGCATCTCTATGCGAAAGACCTATGGCTACACCTTC; CDR3aa: CASSCGISMRKTYGYTF
v_gene: TRBV6-1; j_gene: TRBJ2-5; d_gene: -; abundance: many; CDR3nt: TGTGCCAGCAGTGGCACACTGGAGGGGACCCAGTACTTC; CDR3aa: CASSGTLEGTQYF
v_gene: TRBV11-3; j_gene: TRBJ2-3; d_gene: TRBD2; abundance: few; CDR3nt: TGTGCCAGCAGCTTAATGGGTAGCGGGTCCACAGATACGCAGTATTTT; CDR3aa: CASSLMGSGSTDTQYF
v_gene: TRBV12-3/TRBV12-4; j_gene: TRBJ2-3; d_gene: -; abundance: many; CDR3nt: TGTGCCAGCAGTTTAGACGGAGAGAACACAGATACGCAGTATTTT; CDR3aa: CASSLDGENTDTQYF
v_gene: TRBV6-5; j_gene: TRBJ2-1; d_gene: TRBD1; abundance: -; CDR3nt: TGTGCCAGCAGTTACAGGGGGCCCAGCTCCTACAATGAGCAGTCCTTC; CDR3aa: CASSYRGPSSYNEQSF
v_gene: TRBV25-1; j_gene: TRBJ2-1; d_gene: TRBD2; abundance: many; CDR3nt: TGTGCCAGCTTCCTGGGACTAGCGCCCAGCTCCTACAATGAGCAGTTCTTC; CDR3aa: CASFLGLAPSSYNEQFF
v_gene: TRBV20-1; j_gene: TRBJ2-7; d_gene: TRBD1; abundance: many; CDR3nt: TGCAGTGCTAGAGATAGAACCGGGACAGGGGCCCGGGGAGAGCAGTACTTC; CDR3aa: CSARDRTGTGARGEQYF
v_gene: TRBV9; j_gene: TRBJ1-2; d_gene: TRBD1; abundance: many; CDR3nt: TGTGCCAGCAGCGTAGAGGACAGGGTAGGAGGCTACACCTTC; CDR3aa: CASSVEDRVGGYTF
v_gene: TRBV5-6; j_gene: TRBJ2-3; d_gene: -; abundance: many; CDR3nt: TGTGCCAGCACAAACAGGGAGATAACGATGGATACGCAGTATTTT; CDR3aa: CASTNREITMDTQYF
v_gene: TRBV5-1; j_gene: TRBJ2-3; d_gene: -; abundance: many; CDR3nt: TGCGCCAGCAGCTCGGAGGGAGGCTTGACAGATACGCAGTATTTT; CDR3aa: CASSSEGGLTDTQYF
v_gene: TRBV7-3; j_gene: TRBJ1-1; d_gene: -; abundance: many; CDR3nt: TGTGCCAGCAGCACCACACAGTACACTGAAGCTTTCTTT; CDR3aa: CASSTTQYTEAFF
v_gene: TRBV6-2/TRBV6-3; j_gene: TRBJ1-2; d_gene: -; abundance: -; CDR3nt: TGTGCCAGCAGTTCAACCTGCTGCATCGGAAAGACCTATGGCTACACCTTC; CDR3aa: CASSSTCCIGKTYGYTF
v_gene: TRBV25-1; j_gene: TRBJ1-1; d_gene: -; abundance: many; CDR3nt: TGTGCCAGCACTTCCGATCCGGGGGCTGGCACTGAAGCTTTCTTT; CDR3aa: CASTSDPGAGTEAFF
v_gene: TRBV15; j_gene: TRBJ1-2; d_gene: -; abundance: many; CDR3nt: TGTGCCACCAGCTATTGGCTAAGGTGTGGAAAGACCTATGGCTACACCTTC; CDR3aa: CATSYWLRCGKTYGYTF
v_gene: TRBV3-1; j_gene: TRBJ1-1; d_gene: -; abundance: many; CDR3nt: TGTGCCAGCAGCAAACATGCTCCCATTTCAATTCGCACTGAAGCTTTCTTT; CDR3aa: CASSKHAPISIRTEAFF
v_gene: TRBV7-9; j_gene: TRBJ2-1; d_gene: -; abundance: many; CDR3nt: TGTGCCAGCAGCCAAAGGGGTGAGCAGTTCTTC; CDR3aa: CASSQRGEQFF
v_gene: TRBV24-1; j_gene: TRBJ1-2; d_gene: -; abundance: many; CDR3nt: TGTGCCACCAGTCAGCCCGGCTATGACTCCTATGGCTACACCTTC; CDR3aa: CATSQPGYDSYGYTF
v_gene: TRBV3-1; j_gene: TRBJ1-2; d_gene: -; abundance: many; CDR3nt: TGTGCCAGCAGCTTCGGCGACACCCTTCGAAAGACCTATGGCTACACCTTC; CDR3aa: CASSFGDTLRKTYGYTF
v_gene: TRBV6-1; j_gene: TRBJ2-7; d_gene: -; abundance: many; CDR3nt: TGTGCCAGCAGTCCCCCATTGAAATCCTACGAGCAGTACTTC; CDR3aa: CASSPPLKSYEQYF
v_gene: TRBV11-2; j_gene: TRBJ1-4; d_gene: -; abundance: many; CDR3nt: TGTGCCAGCAGCTTATTCGGGGGGACTAATGAAAAACTGTTTTTT; CDR3aa: CASSLFGGTNEKLFF
v_gene: TRBV28; j_gene: TRBJ2-7; d_gene: -; abundance: many; CDR3nt: TGTGCCAGCAGACCGAGCGGCCTCTCCTACGAGCAGTACTTC; CDR3aa: CASRPSGLSYEQYF
v_gene: TRBV20-1; j_gene: TRBJ2-3; d_gene: TRBD2; abundance: few; CDR3nt: TGCAGTGCTCGGAAATGGCGGGAGTTAGATACGCAGTATTTT; CDR3aa: CSARKWRELDTQYF
v_gene: TRBV7-7; j_gene: TRBJ1-2; d_gene: -; abundance: many; CDR3nt: TGTGCCAGCAGCGGGCGTCATAAGTGCCGAAAGACCTATGGCTACACCTTC; CDR3aa: CASSGRHKCRKTYGYTF
v_gene: TRBV12-3/TRBV12-4; j_gene: TRBJ2-2; d_gene: TRBD2; abundance: few; CDR3nt: TGTGCCGGCAGTCCCGGGACTAGCGCCACCGGGGAGCTGTTTTTT; CDR3aa: CAGSPGTSATGELFF
v_gene: TRBV20-1; j_gene: TRBJ1-2; d_gene: -; abundance: many; CDR3nt: TGCAGTGCTAGGCAACGGCTGTTTCGAAAGACCTATGGCTACACCTTC; CDR3aa: CSARQRLFRKTYGYTF
v_gene: TRBV5-1; j_gene: TRBJ1-1; d_gene: -; abundance: many; CDR3nt: TGCGCCAGCAGCTTGTCTATGTCCAGCCCTGAAGCTTTCTTT; CDR3aa: CASSLSMSSPEAFF
v_gene: TRBV10-1; j_gene: TRBJ1-2; d_gene: -; abundance: -; CDR3nt: TGCGCCAGCAGTGGGCAGAGAAGATCGCGAAAGACCTATGGCTACACCTTC; CDR3aa: CASSGQRRSRKTYGYTF
v_gene: TRBV12-3/TRBV12-4; j_gene: TRBJ2-2; d_gene: -; abundance: many; CDR3nt: TGTGCCCATAAGGGGGGCCCCGGGGAGCTGTTTTTT; CDR3aa: CAHKGGPGELFF
v_gene: TRBV6-5; j_gene: TRBJ2-1; d_gene: TRBD2; abundance: many; CDR3nt: TGTGCCAGCAAACGGGGACTAGCGACTAATGAGCAGTTCTTC; CDR3aa: CASKRGLATNEQFF
v_gene: TRBV20-1; j_gene: TRBJ2-2; d_gene: -; abundance: many; CDR3nt: TGCAGTGCTAGAGATCGAACAGAATCGAACACCGGGGAGCTGTTTTTT; CDR3aa: CSARDRTESNTGELFF
v_gene: TRBV5-4; j_gene: TRBJ1-2; d_gene: -; abundance: -; CDR3nt: TGTGCCAGCGGCACTTGCGTACCAGGAAAGACCTATGGCTACACCTTC; CDR3aa: CASGTCVPGKTYGYTF
v_gene: TRBV3-1; j_gene: TRBJ2-1; d_gene: TRBD2; abundance: -; CDR3nt: TGTGCCAGCAGCCAAGAGGAAAGGACTAGCCAGTTCTTC; CDR3aa: CASSQEERTSQFF
v_gene: TRBV25-1; j_gene: TRBJ1-1; d_gene: -; abundance: -; CDR3nt: TGTGCCAGCAGTAAATGGGCACGGGGAGACACTGAAGCTTTCTTT; CDR3aa: CASSKWARGDTEAFF
v_gene: TRBV2; j_gene: TRBJ2-3; d_gene: -; abundance: few; CDR3nt: TGTGCCAGCAGTGAGAGAGAGGGCACCACAGATACGCAGTATTTT; CDR3aa: CASSEREGTTDTQYF
v_gene: TRBV20-1; j_gene: TRBJ2-3; d_gene: -; abundance: few; CDR3nt: TGCAGTGCCCCGGAATACACAGATACGCAGTATTTT; CDR3aa: CSAPEYTDTQYF
v_gene: TRBV10-3; j_gene: TRBJ2-7; d_gene: TRBD2; abundance: many; CDR3nt: TGTGCCATCAGTGAGGGACTAGCGAATGACTACGAGCAGTACTTC; CDR3aa: CAISEGLANDYEQYF
v_gene: TRBV5-8; j_gene: TRBJ2-6; d_gene: TRBD1; abundance: many; CDR3nt: TGTGCCAGCACCTACCCGCAGGGGGCTCAAGGGTTTTCTGGGGCCAACGTCCTGACTTTC; CDR3aa: CASTYPQGAQGFSGANVLTF
v_gene: TRBV28; j_gene: TRBJ1-2; d_gene: -; abundance: many; CDR3nt: TGTGCCAGCAGTGGGGGGTGGTTCTATGGCTACACCTTC; CDR3aa: CASSGGWFYGYTF
v_gene: TRBV9; j_gene: TRBJ1-2; d_gene: -; abundance: -; CDR3nt: TGTGCCAGCGCAATCCAGTACTCAAGAAAGACCTATGGCTACACCTTC; CDR3aa: CASAIQYSRKTYGYTF
v_gene: TRBV29-1; j_gene: TRBJ2-7; d_gene: TRBD1; abundance: many; CDR3nt: TGCAGCGTCCGACGACAGGGAAGCCTAAGGCAGTACTTC; CDR3aa: CSVRRQGSLRQYF
v_gene: TRBV6-6; j_gene: TRBJ2-1; d_gene: -; abundance: many; CDR3nt: TGTGCCAGCAGTTACGGTCCCAATGAGCAGTTCTTC; CDR3aa: CASSYGPNEQFF
v_gene: TRBV6-4; j_gene: TRBJ1-2; d_gene: -; abundance: -; CDR3nt: TGTGCCAGCAGTCGTGGGCTCTCACGCGGAAAGACCTATGGCTACACCTTC; CDR3aa: CASSRGLSRGKTYGYTF
v_gene: TRBV27; j_gene: TRBJ2-7; d_gene: -; abundance: many; CDR3nt: TGTGCCAGCAGTTTATCCGTAGGGGCCTACGAGCAGTACTTC; CDR3aa: CASSLSVGAYEQYF
v_gene: TRBV16; j_gene: TRBJ1-2; d_gene: -; abundance: -; CDR3nt: TGTGCCAGCAGCATATGGGTGGTCGTTAGAAAGACCTATGGCTGCACCTTC; CDR3aa: CASSIWVVVRKTYGCTF
v_gene: TRBV3-1; j_gene: TRBJ1-6; d_gene: -; abundance: -; CDR3nt: TGTGCCAGCAGCGTAGGGTCCCATTTCATACATCATAATTCACCCCTCCACTTT; CDR3aa: CASSVGSHFIHHNSPLHF
v_gene: TRBV7-1; j_gene: TRBJ1-2; d_gene: -; abundance: -; CDR3nt: TGTGCCAGCAGCACACGGATTCACGAGGGAAAGACCTATGGCTACACCTTC; CDR3aa: CASSTRIHEGKTYGYTF
v_gene: TRBV12-3/TRBV12-4; j_gene: TRBJ1-2; d_gene: TRBD1; abundance: many; CDR3nt: TGTGCCAGCAGTCTCAACGGACAGGGTTTTGGCTACACCTTC; CDR3aa: CASSLNGQGFGYTF
v_gene: TRBV3-1; j_gene: TRBJ2-2; d_gene: TRBD2; abundance: many; CDR3nt: TGTGCCAGCAGCCAAGAAGAGGGACTAGGGGCCGGGGAGCTGTTTTTT; CDR3aa: CASSQEEGLGAGELFF